These T cell receptor beta chains were read from a single sample in a study of T cell responses to AZD1222 COVID-19 vaccine. Some clones are missing from TCRdb's copy, which holds only in-frame ones; the method was immunoSEQ multiplex PCR. The sample comprises roughly 21,000 clones, approximately 86% of which are singletons, and less than 50% rests with the top ten. The sequencing here drew on peripheral blood, taken on day 0 of AZD1222 vaccination. Every receptor here comes from an adult in good health. Both conserved end residues are part of each CDR3. The D gene is left open where the match is weak. Size values are once, few and many counts, or a class for expanded clones, and some rows have none.

DNA: TGTGCCAGCAGTTACGGAGAGAGCACAGATACGCAGTATTTT
CDR3: CASSYGESTDTQYF
V: TRBV6-2/TRBV6-3
J: TRBJ2-3
D: -
size: -

DNA: TGTGCCAGTAGTATAGGACAGCCCGTGGCTGAAGCTTTCTTT
CDR3: CASSIGQPVAEAFF
V: TRBV19
J: TRBJ1-1
D: -
size: -

DNA: TGTGCCAGCTCACCACCGGGGGGACAGGTCAGAGGGAACTATGGCTACACCTTC
CDR3: CASSPPGGQVRGNYGYTF
V: TRBV18
J: TRBJ1-2
D: TRBD1
size: few

DNA: TGTGCCAGCAGCATACAAAGGAACTATGGCTACACCTTC
CDR3: CASSIQRNYGYTF
V: TRBV28
J: TRBJ1-2
D: -
size: -

DNA: TGCAGTGCTAGTTCGGACAAACAATACGAGCAGTACTTC
CDR3: CSASSDKQYEQYF
V: TRBV20-1
J: TRBJ2-7
D: -
size: -

DNA: TGTGCCATCAAGAAACTAGCGGGTGAAGGAGTGATTGCGCAGTATTTT
CDR3: CAIKKLAGEGVIAQYF
V: TRBV24-1
J: TRBJ2-3
D: TRBD2
size: -

DNA: TGTGCCAGCAGCAGAGACAGGGACACTGAAGCTTTCTTT
CDR3: CASSRDRDTEAFF
V: TRBV27
J: TRBJ1-1
D: TRBD1
size: few

DNA: TGTGCCAGCAGTTGGGGCACGGGAGCTTATGGCTACACCTTC
CDR3: CASSWGTGAYGYTF
V: TRBV27
J: TRBJ1-2
D: -
size: -

DNA: TGTGCCAGCTCACCACCCATGAACACTGAAGCTTTCTTT
CDR3: CASSPPMNTEAFF
V: TRBV18
J: TRBJ1-1
D: -
size: -

DNA: TGTGCCAGCAGCGTAGCGGGAGCGACAGATACGCAGTATTTT
CDR3: CASSVAGATDTQYF
V: TRBV9
J: TRBJ2-3
D: -
size: few

DNA: TGTGCCAGCAGTTACGGTGGTAGCGGATACGAGCAGTACTTC
CDR3: CASSYGGSGYEQYF
V: TRBV6-5
J: TRBJ2-7
D: -
size: hyperexpanded

DNA: TGTGCCAGCAGTCCCACTTTGACTAGCGGCTACGAGCAGTACTTC
CDR3: CASSPTLTSGYEQYF
V: TRBV27
J: TRBJ2-7
D: TRBD2
size: few

DNA: TGTGCCAGCAGCATCGGCCATACGACAGGATCGACCTACGAGCAGTACTTC
CDR3: CASSIGHTTGSTYEQYF
V: TRBV21-1
J: TRBJ2-7
D: -
size: -

DNA: TGTGCCAGCAGTAACCCGGGACTCCACACACCTGAAGCTTTCTTT
CDR3: CASSNPGLHTPEAFF
V: TRBV6-5
J: TRBJ1-1
D: -
size: -

DNA: TGTGCCAGCAGCCAGGAAGTGAGATACGAGCAGTACTTC
CDR3: CASSQEVRYEQYF
V: TRBV3-1/TRBV3-2
J: TRBJ2-7
D: -
size: -

DNA: TGTGCCAGCAGTTTCCCGGGGACAGGGTCTAATGAAAAACTGTTTTTT
CDR3: CASSFPGTGSNEKLFF
V: TRBV27
J: TRBJ1-4
D: TRBD1
size: -

DNA: TGTGCCAGTAGTATAGAGCAGGCGAACACCGGGGAGCTGTTTTTT
CDR3: CASSIEQANTGELFF
V: TRBV19
J: TRBJ2-2
D: -
size: -

DNA: TGTGCCAGCAGTCGAACCCCCAACACCGGGGAGCTGTTTTTT
CDR3: CASSRTPNTGELFF
V: TRBV7-3
J: TRBJ2-2
D: -
size: -

DNA: TGTGCCAGCAGCTTGCGGGGGGGCGAGCAGTACTTC
CDR3: CASSLRGGEQYF
V: TRBV5-4
J: TRBJ2-7
D: TRBD2
size: -

DNA: TGTGCCAGCAGCGAAAGACTAGACGGAGAGACCCAGTACTTC
CDR3: CASSERLDGETQYF
V: TRBV7-6
J: TRBJ2-5
D: -
size: -

DNA: TGTGCCAGCAGTTACCATGGAGGGGGGGCCAAAAACATTCAGTACTTC
CDR3: CASSYHGGGAKNIQYF
V: TRBV6-5
J: TRBJ2-4
D: -
size: once

DNA: TGTGCCAGCAGTGAAGAGACGTACACCGGGGAGCTGTTTTTT
CDR3: CASSEETYTGELFF
V: TRBV2
J: TRBJ2-2
D: -
size: -

DNA: TGTGCCAGCAGTTTCCACGGGGGGGACACTGAAGCTTTCTTT
CDR3: CASSFHGGDTEAFF
V: TRBV28
J: TRBJ1-1
D: -
size: -

DNA: TGTGCCAGCAGTGACGGGGGGTCAACTGGAAACACCATATATTTT
CDR3: CASSDGGSTGNTIYF
V: TRBV6-1
J: TRBJ1-3
D: -
size: few

DNA: TGTGCCAGCAGTGAAGTTGTGGGGGGGCAGGCCCCCAATTCACCCCTCCACTTT
CDR3: CASSEVVGGQAPNSPLHF
V: TRBV6-1
J: TRBJ1-6
D: -
size: -

DNA: TGTGCCAGCAGTTTGGGGACAGGGATATACGAGCAGTACTTC
CDR3: CASSLGTGIYEQYF
V: TRBV27
J: TRBJ2-7
D: TRBD1
size: -

DNA: TGTGCCACTATAAACGGCCGGGGAAACACTGAAGCTTTCTTT
CDR3: CATINGRGNTEAFF
V: TRBV30
J: TRBJ1-1
D: -
size: -

DNA: TGTGCCAGCAGCGTAGGGGACGGGACAGGGGGCTACGAGCAGTACTTC
CDR3: CASSVGDGTGGYEQYF
V: TRBV9
J: TRBJ2-7
D: TRBD1
size: -

DNA: TGTGCCAGCAGCTTAGATGTGGAGCAGTACTTC
CDR3: CASSLDVEQYF
V: TRBV11-2
J: TRBJ2-7
D: -
size: few

DNA: TGTGCCAGCAGCAGTCTTACAGACACCAATGAGCAGTTCTTC
CDR3: CASSSLTDTNEQFF
V: TRBV9
J: TRBJ2-1
D: -
size: once

DNA: TGCGCCAGCAGCCTGGGACAGGGGGCCGCAACTAATGAAAAACTGTTTTTT
CDR3: CASSLGQGAATNEKLFF
V: TRBV5-1
J: TRBJ1-4
D: TRBD1
size: once

DNA: TGCAGTGCTAGTGCGCCTCTGGGGGGCTACACCTTC
CDR3: CSASAPLGGYTF
V: TRBV20-1
J: TRBJ1-2
D: -
size: -

DNA: TGTGCCAGCAGCGACGGTCCAGGGTGGGGGAATAATTCACCCCTCCACTTT
CDR3: CASSDGPGWGNNSPLHF
V: TRBV7-9
J: TRBJ1-6
D: -
size: -

DNA: TGTGCCACCAGCCCGGCGTTCACCTCCTACAATGAGCAGTTCTTC
CDR3: CATSPAFTSYNEQFF
V: TRBV15
J: TRBJ2-1
D: -
size: -

DNA: TGCAGCGTTGATAGGAGCGGGACTGGCACAGATACGCAGTATTTT
CDR3: CSVDRSGTGTDTQYF
V: TRBV29-1
J: TRBJ2-3
D: TRBD2
size: few

DNA: TGTGCCAGCAGTTTCTTGGCCCTCGGGCAGTACTTC
CDR3: CASSFLALGQYF
V: TRBV28
J: TRBJ2-7
D: -
size: -

DNA: TGTGCCACCAGCAGAGATCTTAACCCGAGCCAGTACTTC
CDR3: CATSRDLNPSQYF
V: TRBV15
J: TRBJ2-7
D: -
size: -

DNA: TGTGCTAGTGGCCTGTCCCTCGAAGGCGGTGAAGAGACCCAGTACTTC
CDR3: CASGLSLEGGEETQYF
V: TRBV12-5
J: TRBJ2-5
D: -
size: -

DNA: TGTGCCAGCAGTTTACGCCCGTCCCGAGGTACTGAGCAGTTCTTC
CDR3: CASSLRPSRGTEQFF
V: TRBV28
J: TRBJ2-1
D: -
size: -

DNA: TGTGCCACCAGCAGAGTAAGTTCGGGCACTGAAGCTTTCTTT
CDR3: CATSRVSSGTEAFF
V: TRBV15
J: TRBJ1-1
D: -
size: -

DNA: TGTGCCAGCAGCTTAGTTGAGGGGGCCAGGGCGCAGTATTTT
CDR3: CASSLVEGARAQYF
V: TRBV7-2
J: TRBJ2-3
D: TRBD1
size: -

DNA: TGTGCCAGCTCATTCTACTCGTCGGACGTCGACTCTGGTGGGGCCAACGTCCTGACTTTC
CDR3: CASSFYSSDVDSGGANVLTF
V: TRBV18
J: TRBJ2-6
D: -
size: -

DNA: TGTGCCATCAGTGAACAGGGGGCTTATGGCTACACCTTC
CDR3: CAISEQGAYGYTF
V: TRBV10-3
J: TRBJ1-2
D: TRBD1
size: -

DNA: TGTGCCAGTAGGTTGCGGGAGGCCGGGGAGCTGTTTTTT
CDR3: CASRLREAGELFF
V: TRBV19
J: TRBJ2-2
D: TRBD2
size: -

DNA: TGTGCCAGCAGTGCCCGGGACAGGGAAAACTCCTACGAGCAGTACTTC
CDR3: CASSARDRENSYEQYF
V: TRBV6-1
J: TRBJ2-7
D: TRBD1
size: -

DNA: TGTGCCAGCCGCCGGGACAGGACCTCCTACGAGCAGTACTTC
CDR3: CASRRDRTSYEQYF
V: TRBV27
J: TRBJ2-7
D: TRBD1
size: -

DNA: TGTGCCAGCAGTTTAGGTGTTAACTATGGCTACACCTTC
CDR3: CASSLGVNYGYTF
V: TRBV27
J: TRBJ1-2
D: -
size: -

DNA: TGTGCCAGCAGCCCGCGGAACACCAACACCGGGGAGCTGTTTTTT
CDR3: CASSPRNTNTGELFF
V: TRBV7-9
J: TRBJ2-2
D: -
size: -

DNA: TGTGCCAGCAGCGGGTTCCCTCCGGGACTATTTACAGATACGCAGTATTTT
CDR3: CASSGFPPGLFTDTQYF
V: TRBV9
J: TRBJ2-3
D: TRBD2
size: -

DNA: TGTGCCACCAGTGATGCCGGGGGGTATGGCTACACCTTC
CDR3: CATSDAGGYGYTF
V: TRBV24-1
J: TRBJ1-2
D: -
size: -

DNA: TGTGCCAGCAGAAGACAGGGAATCAAAAACATTCAGTACTTC
CDR3: CASRRQGIKNIQYF
V: TRBV28
J: TRBJ2-4
D: TRBD1
size: -

DNA: TGTGCCAGCAGCTATGGAGGGGAAGAGACCCAGTACTTC
CDR3: CASSYGGEETQYF
V: TRBV5-6
J: TRBJ2-5
D: -
size: -

DNA: TGTGCCAGCAGCTCGATACAGGATCAGCCCCAGCATTTT
CDR3: CASSSIQDQPQHF
V: TRBV7-2
J: TRBJ1-5
D: -
size: -

DNA: TGCGCCAGCAGTGATTGGACAGGGGGGAATGAGCAGTTCTTC
CDR3: CASSDWTGGNEQFF
V: TRBV10-2
J: TRBJ2-1
D: TRBD1
size: -

DNA: TGTGCCAGCAGAGCGGGGTTGGGACCTAACTACGAGCAGTACTTC
CDR3: CASRAGLGPNYEQYF
V: TRBV6-5
J: TRBJ2-7
D: TRBD2
size: -

DNA: TGTGCCAGCAGCCTAGACCAGAACACTGAAGCTTTCTTT
CDR3: CASSLDQNTEAFF
V: TRBV7-2
J: TRBJ1-1
D: -
size: -

DNA: TGCGCCAGCAGAGAGGCCCACTCGAACACCGGGGAGCTGTTTTTT
CDR3: CASREAHSNTGELFF
V: TRBV5-1
J: TRBJ2-2
D: -
size: -

DNA: TGCAGCGTCAACCCCGGGACGAAGGCTTTCTTT
CDR3: CSVNPGTKAFF
V: TRBV29-1
J: TRBJ1-1
D: -
size: -

DNA: TGTGCCAGCAGCTTAGAGTTAGGCGGAAGCACAGATACGCAGTATTTT
CDR3: CASSLELGGSTDTQYF
V: TRBV7-9
J: TRBJ2-3
D: -
size: -

DNA: TGTGCCAGCAGCTTTCAAGGGGCTAATGAAAAACTGTTTTTT
CDR3: CASSFQGANEKLFF
V: TRBV7-9
J: TRBJ1-4
D: -
size: -